The following is a TCR beta chain sequence with its context. Using the 5' RACE reads, TCRdb records one entry per CDR3 protein without DNA. This sample's table has under 200,000 distinct CDR3 sequences. The germline CDR1 and CDR2 sequences are SGHDN and FVKESK. This CDR3 spans 15 amino acids. The source of the sample is a study of monozygotic twins with inflammatory bowel disease. The source of this sequence is a human donor with ulcerative colitis or Crohn's disease, or a healthy co-twin of an affected twin (not recorded which). The chain recombines TRBV14 with TRBJ2-1; TCRdb's D call of TRBD2 is untestable without DNA. The sample was blood. The CDR3 is CASSQRTSGGNEQFF. Using reference TRBV14 and TRBJ2-1 for the parts outside the CDR3, the full variable domain is EAGVTQFPSHSVIEKGQTVTLRCDPISGHDNLYWYRRVMGKEIKFLLHFVKESKQDESGMPNNRFLAERTGGTYSTLKVQPAELEDSGVYFCASSQRTSGGNEQFFGPGTRLTVL.